This T cell receptor (beta chain) is drawn from a study of T cells after yellow fever vaccination. Study-level findings and limits: Overlap between CD4 and CD8 compartments was detected for a small share of clonotypes. Peaking on day 5 versus 15, the secondary response was faster but weaker. Contaminating bulk clonotypes could be abundant in FACS-sorted repertoires.

In germline, CDR1 is SGHTA, CDR2 FQGNSA. V was clipped by 4 bases and J by 5 bases, with 14 bases between them. The CDR3 totals 14 residues. With regard to this clonotype: The antigen remains unidentified.

TCR cDNA, made by 5'RACE template switching, carried an added universal primer site and UMIs. TCRdb re-derived calls from the 5' RACE reads in MiXCR, one entry per CDR3 protein. The data show 200,000 to 300,000 distinct CDR3 sequences, with approximately 13% seen just once and roughly 0.5% held by the top ten. V usage is TRBV7-2 and J usage is TRBJ2-5; D not certain. This sequence originates from a man aged 30 to 45 who received the YFV17D yellow fever vaccine. The sample consisted of CD4+ T cells sorted from PBMCs, taken 45 days after the yellow fever booster vaccination. The CDR3 region has the DNA TGTGCCAGCAGCTATTTGAGCCCCTTGGAGACCCAGTACTTC. Amino acid sequence: CASSYLSPLETQYF.